The following is a T cell receptor (beta chain) sequence with its context. The antigen remains undetermined. Here immunoSEQ multiplex PCR was the method, and the copy in TCRdb shows in-frame clones only, minus some. The profile shows roughly 180,000 clones, roughly 94% of them singletons. The data derive from a study of T cell responses to AZD1222 COVID-19 vaccine. General observations from the study: No day 14 peak samples; only post-peak repertoires were characterized. Donors were chiefly white British, with a greater number of females, and clonal diversity was perhaps underestimated.

The receptor was isolated from an adult in good health. Sequenced here: peripheral blood, sampled on day 0 of AZD1222 vaccination.

CDR3 sequence: CATSRSTSGKGDEQFF. Written as DNA, the CDR3 is TGTGCCACCAGTAGGAGTACTAGCGGGAAGGGGGATGAGCAGTTCTTC. This sequence joins TRBV24-1 and TRBJ2-1, with 10 positions matching TRBD2. The CDR3 consists of 16 residues. The V and J ends lost 6 bases and 8 bases, in that order; junction bases with no gene match: 12. CDR1 and CDR2 (germline): KGHDR, SFDVKD.